Included here is one TCR beta chain sequence, with context. Clinical history as reported by participants underpinned cohort assignment. This entry is derived from a study of blood T cell repertoires in COVID-19. Sequenced by immunoSEQ multiplex PCR; TCRdb stores in-frame clones only, minus some. The sample holds about 160,000 clones, approximately 84% seen once. The TCR was taken from a woman in her forties with acute COVID-19. Input material: PBMCs or T cells enriched from blood (not recorded which).

Here the CDR3 reads CASSEGRRETQYF. The CDR3, as DNA: TGTGCCAGCAGTGAAGGGAGGAGGGAGACCCAGTACTTC. This rearrangement joins TRBV6-1 to TRBJ2-5, with D perhaps matching TRBD2 (5 bases). Deletions cut 1 base from V and 5 bases from J, with 8 bases between. This CDR3 contains 13 residues. CDR1 and CDR2 from the germline V gene are MNHNS and SASEGT.